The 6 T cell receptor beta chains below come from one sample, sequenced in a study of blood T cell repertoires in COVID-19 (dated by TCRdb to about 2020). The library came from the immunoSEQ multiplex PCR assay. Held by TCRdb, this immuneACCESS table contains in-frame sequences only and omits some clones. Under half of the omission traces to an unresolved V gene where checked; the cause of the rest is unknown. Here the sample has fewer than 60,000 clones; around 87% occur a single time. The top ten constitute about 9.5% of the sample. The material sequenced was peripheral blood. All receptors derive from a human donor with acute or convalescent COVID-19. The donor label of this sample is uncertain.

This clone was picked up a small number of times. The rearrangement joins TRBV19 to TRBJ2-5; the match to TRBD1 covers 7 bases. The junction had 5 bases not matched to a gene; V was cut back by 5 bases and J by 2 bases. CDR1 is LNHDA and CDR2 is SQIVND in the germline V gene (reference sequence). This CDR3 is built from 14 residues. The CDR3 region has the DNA TGTGCCAGTAGTGCTTACAGGGGACAAGAGACCCAGTACTTC. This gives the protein CASSAYRGQETQYF.

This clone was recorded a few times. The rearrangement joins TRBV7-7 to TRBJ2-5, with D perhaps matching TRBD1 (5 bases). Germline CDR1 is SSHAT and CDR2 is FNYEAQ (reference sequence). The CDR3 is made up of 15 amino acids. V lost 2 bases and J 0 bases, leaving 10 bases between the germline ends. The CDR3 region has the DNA TGTGCCAGCAGCTTATATTCAGGGTACCAAGAGACCCAGTACTTC. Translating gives CASSLYSGYQETQYF.

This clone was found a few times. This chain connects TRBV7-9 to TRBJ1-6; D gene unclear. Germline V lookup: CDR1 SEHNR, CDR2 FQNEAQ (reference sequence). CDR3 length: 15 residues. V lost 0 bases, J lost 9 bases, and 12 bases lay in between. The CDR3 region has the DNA TGTGCCAGCAGCTTAGCGACCCTTCGGGGTTCACCCCTCCACTTT. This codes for CASSLATLRGSPLHF.

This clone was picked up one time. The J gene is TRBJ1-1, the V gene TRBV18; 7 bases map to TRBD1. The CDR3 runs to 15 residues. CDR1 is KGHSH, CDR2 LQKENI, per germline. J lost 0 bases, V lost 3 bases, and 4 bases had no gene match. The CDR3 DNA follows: TGTGCCAGCTCACCTTCGGGACAGCTGAACACTGAAGCTTTCTTT. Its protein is CASSPSGQLNTEAFF.

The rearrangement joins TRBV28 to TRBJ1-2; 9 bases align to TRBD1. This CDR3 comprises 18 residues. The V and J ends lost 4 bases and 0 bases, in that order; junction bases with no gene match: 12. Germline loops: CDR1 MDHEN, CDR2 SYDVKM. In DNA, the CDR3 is TGTGCCAGCAGTTACTCCGGGACAGGGAGAGAAGCTAACTATGGCTACACCTTC. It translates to CASSYSGTGREANYGYTF.

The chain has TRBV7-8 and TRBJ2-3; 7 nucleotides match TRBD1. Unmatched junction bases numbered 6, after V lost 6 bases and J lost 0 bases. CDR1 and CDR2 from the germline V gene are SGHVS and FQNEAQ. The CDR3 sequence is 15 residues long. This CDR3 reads CASSTPGQSTDTQYF. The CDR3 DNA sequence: TGTGCCAGCAGTACTCCGGGACAGAGCACAGATACGCAGTATTTT.